The 7 T cell receptor beta chains below were found in one sample sequenced in a study of T cells in Graves' hyperthyroidism and ophthalmopathy. Regions amplified from RNA transcripts were the TCR beta CDR3 regions. Using the HTBI primer set, a first-round RT-PCR was run on the TCR CDR3. TCRdb called the multiplex PCR reads again in MiXCR, with one record for every CDR3 protein. Among fewer than 750,000 distinct CDR3 sequences listed, around 15% were seen once. Input material: blood. The receptors originated from a woman between 40 and 55 years old with Graves' ophthalmopathy.

For this clonotype: A junction boundary mismatches the germline segment, possibly from a read error. The chain recombines TRBV6-2 or TRBV6-3 with TRBJ2-3, with 10 positions matching TRBD1. CDR1 and CDR2 from the germline V gene are MNHEY and SVGEGT. The CDR3 spans 16 residues. DNA for the CDR3: TGTGCCAGCAGTTTCGACCGGGACAGGGGCACATATACGCAGTATTTT. It is translated as CASSFDRDRGTYTQYF.

Note on this clonotype: A much larger clone differs from this one at a single base, so this may be a read error. This chain joins TRBV27 and TRBJ1-1, with D uncertain. CDR1 is MNHEY and CDR2 is SMNVEV in the germline V gene (reference sequence). V lost 4 bases and J lost 2, with 8 bases in between. The CDR3 has 13 amino acids. The CDR3 protein is CASSSRSNTEAFF. The DNA for the CDR3 is TGTGCCAGCAGTTCCCGGTCCAACACTGAAGCTTTCTTT.

This clonotype was detected many times. The CDR3 DNA sequence: TGTGCCAGCGCCTTTGGGGCCGATCAGCCCCAGCATTTT. Its protein is CASAFGADQPQHF. V gene TRBV6-2 or TRBV6-3 combines with J gene TRBJ1-5; possibly TRBD1 for D (5 bases). The length of the CDR3 is 13 residues. Deletions cut 8 bases from V and 5 bases from J, with 13 bases between. Germline CDR1 is MNHEY and CDR2 is SVGEGT.

This clonotype was counted ten times or more. This chain links TRBV28 with TRBJ1-2; 7 bases agree with TRBD1. The germline V gene has CDR1 MDHEN and CDR2 SYDVKM. J was trimmed by 4 bases and V by 3 bases; bases with no gene match: 5. CDR3 length: 14 amino acids. CDR3 sequence (DNA): TGTGCCAGCAGTTTCGGACAGGAGTCCTATGGCTACACCTTC. Translation: CASSFGQESYGYTF.

This clonotype has a count of ten or more. The chain is built from TRBV20-1 and TRBJ2-7, with a weak D call TRBD2 (6 bases). This CDR3 is built from 13 residues. Trimming shortened V by 6 bases and J by 0 bases, and 12 bases separated the two germline ends. CDR1 and CDR2 from the germline V gene are DFQATT and SNEGSKA (reference sequence). Here the CDR3 DNA reads TGCAGTGCCAGACCGGACTACTCCTACGAGCAGTACTTC. Its translation is CSARPDYSYEQYF.

The gene calls are TRBV5-1 and TRBJ2-7; a possible D gene is TRBD2 (6 bases). V lost 0 bases and J lost 3, with 13 bases in between. The germline V gene has CDR1 SGHRS and CDR2 YFSETQ. This CDR3 is built from 15 residues. The CDR3 loop is CASSLGGNLIYEQYF. CDR3 in DNA: TGCGCCAGCAGCTTGGGCGGGAATTTAATCTACGAGCAGTACTTC.

This clonotype was seen many times. The rearrangement joins TRBV19 to TRBJ1-2; 9 bases agree with TRBD1. Losses at the gene ends were 6 bases for V and 7 bases for J; bases not matched to a gene: 6. CDR3 length equals 13 residues. Germline V gene lookup returns CDR1 LNHDA and CDR2 SQIVND (reference sequence). The CDR3 is CASRQGQGFGYTF. In DNA, the CDR3 is TGTGCCAGTAGACAAGGACAGGGGTTTGGCTACACCTTC.